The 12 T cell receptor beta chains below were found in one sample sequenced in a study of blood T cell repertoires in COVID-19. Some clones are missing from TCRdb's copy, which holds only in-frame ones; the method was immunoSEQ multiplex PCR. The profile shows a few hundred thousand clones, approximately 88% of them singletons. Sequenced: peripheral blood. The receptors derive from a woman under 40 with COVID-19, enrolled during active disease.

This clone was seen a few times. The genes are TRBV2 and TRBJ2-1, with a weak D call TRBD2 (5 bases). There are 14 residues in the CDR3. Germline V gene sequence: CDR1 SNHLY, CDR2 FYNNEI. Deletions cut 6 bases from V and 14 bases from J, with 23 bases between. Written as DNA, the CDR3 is TGTGCCAGCAGAGCCCCGGACGGAACTAGTACGGAGTTCTTC. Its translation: CASRAPDGTSTEFF. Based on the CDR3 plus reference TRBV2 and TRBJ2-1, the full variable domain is EPEVTQTPSHQVTQMGQEVILRCVPISNHLYFYWYRQILGQKVEFLVSFYNNEISEKSEIFDDQFSVERPDGSNFTLKIRSTKLEDSAMYFCASRAPDGTSTEFFGPGTRLTVL.

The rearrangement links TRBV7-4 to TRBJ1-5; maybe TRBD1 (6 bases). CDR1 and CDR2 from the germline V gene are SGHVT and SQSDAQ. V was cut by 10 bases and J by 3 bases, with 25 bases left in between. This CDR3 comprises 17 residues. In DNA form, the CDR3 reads TGTGCCACCCTATACCCGGGACAACCTAACGCCAATCAGCCCCAGCATTTT. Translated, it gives CATLYPGQPNANQPQHF.

The CDR3 is CASSSRDRGLQDTQYF. The CDR3 coding sequence is TGTGCCAGCAGCTCCAGGGACAGGGGGCTCCAAGATACGCAGTATTTT. J is TRBJ2-3 and V is TRBV11-2; TRBD1 agrees at 12 bases. Germline CDR1 reads SGHAT; CDR2 reads FQNNGV. J was trimmed by 5 bases and V by 4 bases; bases with no gene match: 7. The CDR3 runs to 16 residues.

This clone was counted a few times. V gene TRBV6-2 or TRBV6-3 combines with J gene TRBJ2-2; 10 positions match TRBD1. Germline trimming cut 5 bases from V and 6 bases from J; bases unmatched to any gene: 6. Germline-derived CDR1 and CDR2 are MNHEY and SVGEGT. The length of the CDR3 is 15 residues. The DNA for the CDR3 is TGTGCCAGCAGTACGGGACAGGGGTTTGCCGGGGAGCTGTTTTTT. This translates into CASSTGQGFAGELFF.

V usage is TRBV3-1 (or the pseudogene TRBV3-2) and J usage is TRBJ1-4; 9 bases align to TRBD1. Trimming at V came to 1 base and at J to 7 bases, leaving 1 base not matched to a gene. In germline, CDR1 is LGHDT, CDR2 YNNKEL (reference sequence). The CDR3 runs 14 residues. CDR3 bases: TGTGCCAGCAGCCAAGTGGACAGGGGTGAAAAACTGTTTTTT. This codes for CASSQVDRGEKLFF.

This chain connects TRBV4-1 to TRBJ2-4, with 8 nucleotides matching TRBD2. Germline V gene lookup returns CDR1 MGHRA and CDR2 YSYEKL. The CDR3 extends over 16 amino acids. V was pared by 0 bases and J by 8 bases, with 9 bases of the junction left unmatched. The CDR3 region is CASSQDSGEGGDIQYF. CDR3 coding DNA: TGCGCCAGCAGCCAAGATAGCGGGGAGGGAGGGGACATTCAGTACTTC.

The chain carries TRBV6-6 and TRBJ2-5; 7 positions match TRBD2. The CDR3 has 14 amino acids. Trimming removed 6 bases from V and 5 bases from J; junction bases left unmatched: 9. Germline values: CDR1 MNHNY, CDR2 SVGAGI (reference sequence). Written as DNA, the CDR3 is TGTGCCAGCAGCTCCGGACACGGGGGGGAGACCCAGTACTTC. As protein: CASSSGHGGETQYF.

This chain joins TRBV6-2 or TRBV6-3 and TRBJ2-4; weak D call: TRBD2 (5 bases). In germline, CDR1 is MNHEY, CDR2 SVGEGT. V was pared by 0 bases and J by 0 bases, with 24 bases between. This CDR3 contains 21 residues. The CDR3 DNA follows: TGTGCCAGCAGTTACTCAGAATCGGACGGGGTACAGATGCTAGCCAAAAACATTCAGTACTTC. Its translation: CASSYSESDGVQMLAKNIQYF.

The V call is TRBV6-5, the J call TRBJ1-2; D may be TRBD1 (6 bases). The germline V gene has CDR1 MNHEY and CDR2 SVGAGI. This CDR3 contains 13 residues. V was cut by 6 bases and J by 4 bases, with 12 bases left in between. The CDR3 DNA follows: TGTGCCAGCAGATCTGGACAGTCCTATGGCTACACCTTC. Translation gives CASRSGQSYGYTF.

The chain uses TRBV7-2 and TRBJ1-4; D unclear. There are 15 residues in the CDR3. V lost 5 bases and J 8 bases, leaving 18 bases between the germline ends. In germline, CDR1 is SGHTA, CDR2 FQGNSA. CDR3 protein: CASSPPGWVAEKLFF. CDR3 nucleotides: TGTGCCAGCAGCCCGCCGGGTTGGGTCGCCGAAAAACTGTTTTTT.

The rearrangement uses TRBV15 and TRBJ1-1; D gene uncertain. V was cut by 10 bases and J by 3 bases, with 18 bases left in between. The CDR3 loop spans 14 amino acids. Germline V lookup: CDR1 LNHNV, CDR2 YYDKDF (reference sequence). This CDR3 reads CAIETFGEDTEAFF. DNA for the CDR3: TGTGCCATTGAGACGTTCGGGGAGGACACTGAAGCTTTCTTT. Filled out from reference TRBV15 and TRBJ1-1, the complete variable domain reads DAMVIQNPRYQVTQFGKPVTLSCSQTLNHNVMYWYQQKSSQAPKLLFHYYDKDFNNEADTPDNFQSRRPNTSFCFLDIRSPGLGDTAMYLCAIETFGEDTEAFFGQGTRLTVV.

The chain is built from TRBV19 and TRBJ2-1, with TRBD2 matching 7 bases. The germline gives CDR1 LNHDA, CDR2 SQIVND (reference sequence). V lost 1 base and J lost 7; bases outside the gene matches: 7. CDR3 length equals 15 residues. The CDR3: CASSIGLADRNEQFF. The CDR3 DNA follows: TGTGCCAGTAGTATAGGACTAGCCGATAGGAATGAGCAGTTCTTC.